This record looks at one T cell receptor beta chain sequence and its context. Its antigen is not known. An end of the junction differs from the germline gene, which may be a read error. This record belongs to a study of shared clonotypes between healthy human individuals. Study-wide context: For every donor, three CD4 naive, three CD4 memory, two CD8 naive and one CD8 memory plates were used. Study-level findings and limits: Rarefaction curves obtained for sorted subsets showed sequencing incomplete despite large depth.

Every subset had its genomic DNA shared out evenly among several immunoSEQ plates. In the authors' workflow: Filtering differed since immunoSEQ provided only junctions, with no quality scores. Sequencing was performed with immunoSEQ multiplex PCR; in TCRdb, only in-frame clones are kept and a portion is missing. D and trimming were read from the DNA, whereas the V and J calls and clone size are those reported in that table. The sample records hundreds of thousands of clones, about 92% being singletons. Naive-designated CD8 cells lacked CD45RO, were positively enriched for CCR7, and omitted terminally differentiated effector memory CD45RA+ cells. Sequenced input: naive CD8+ T cells sorted from blood. This clonotype was sampled from a man aged 25-45 years in good health.

CDR3 region: CASSISGRSIQGDF. DNA for the CDR3: TGTGCCAGCAGCATCTCGGGACGTAGCATCCAGGGGGACTTC. J is TRBJ2-7 and V is TRBV28, with 7 bases fitting TRBD1. Germline assignment: CDR1 MDHEN and CDR2 SYDVKM. The CDR3 runs 14 residues.